This T cell receptor beta chain was captured in a study of T cell changes during pregnancy in multiple sclerosis. V was clipped by 0 bases and J by 3 bases, with 16 bases between them. The CDR3 runs 17 residues. Germline V gene sequence: CDR1 SGHRS, CDR2 YFSETQ. The protocol was immunoSEQ multiplex PCR, while the TCRdb copy is restricted to in-frame clones and leaves out a portion. The sample yields roughly 30,000 clones, 89% seen once. The chain employs TRBV5-1 and TRBJ2-1; the D is unclear. The receptor comes from a female donor with multiple sclerosis, enrolled in a pregnancy study. The sequencing here drew on CD8+ T cells from peripheral blood mononuclear cells, taken after pregnancy. Here the CDR3 reads CASSLGPSEINYNEQFF. Here the CDR3 DNA reads TGCGCCAGCAGCTTGGGGCCAAGCGAAATTAACTACAATGAGCAGTTCTTC.